The rows below give T cell receptor beta chains drawn from one sample of a study of T cell changes during pregnancy in multiple sclerosis. Repertoires were generated with immunoSEQ multiplex PCR, while TCRdb's copy carries only in-frame clones and drops some. The sample contains roughly 40,000 clones, around 90% of which appear only once. This sample comprised CD4+ T cells from peripheral blood mononuclear cells, obtained after pregnancy. The source of these receptors is a female donor in good health, enrolled as a control in a pregnancy study. Each CDR3 is given with its conserved first and last residue.

j_call: TRBJ2-3; v_call: TRBV11-2; cdr3_length: 15; cdr3_aa: CASSPVRSGTDTQYF
j_call: TRBJ1-2; v_call: TRBV7-2; cdr3_length: 15; cdr3_aa: CASSPSGTGGYGYTF
j_call: TRBJ2-3; v_call: TRBV14; cdr3_length: 15; cdr3_aa: CASSQPLPSTDTQYF
j_call: TRBJ2-3; v_call: TRBV15; cdr3_length: 12; cdr3_aa: CATGGLADTQYF
j_call: TRBJ1-1; v_call: TRBV2; cdr3_length: 15; cdr3_aa: CASRTLGEANTEAFF
j_call: TRBJ1-5; v_call: TRBV7-9; cdr3_length: 17; cdr3_aa: CASSLEREGRGYQPQHF
j_call: TRBJ1-2; v_call: TRBV7-2; cdr3_length: 14; cdr3_aa: CASSLLRQGYGYTF
j_call: TRBJ2-4; v_call: TRBV7-2; cdr3_length: 15; cdr3_aa: CASSPGTGGWGIQYF
j_call: TRBJ2-6; v_call: TRBV27; cdr3_length: 16; cdr3_aa: CASRIQGAAGANVLTF
j_call: TRBJ1-6; v_call: TRBV7-8; cdr3_length: 12; cdr3_aa: CASSFMYSPLHF
j_call: TRBJ2-7; v_call: TRBV28; cdr3_length: 14; cdr3_aa: CASSYGTGGGEQYF
j_call: TRBJ2-2; v_call: TRBV7-2; cdr3_length: 16; cdr3_aa: CASSSGTHANTGELFF
j_call: TRBJ2-5; v_call: TRBV11-2; cdr3_length: 13; cdr3_aa: CASSLTGTSGHNF
j_call: TRBJ2-6; v_call: TRBV5-5; cdr3_length: 15; cdr3_aa: CASGGLSSGANVLTF
j_call: TRBJ2-3; v_call: TRBV28; cdr3_length: 15; cdr3_aa: CASSTGLAGWDTQYF
j_call: TRBJ2-3; v_call: TRBV28; cdr3_length: 16; cdr3_aa: CASSDPGTSGTDTQYF
j_call: TRBJ2-4; v_call: TRBV15; cdr3_length: 15; cdr3_aa: CATSRQAGVFNIQYF
j_call: TRBJ1-2; v_call: TRBV27; cdr3_length: 14; cdr3_aa: CASSFGTGSNGYTF
j_call: TRBJ2-3; v_call: TRBV9; cdr3_length: 15; cdr3_aa: CASSFGFSGSDTQYF
j_call: TRBJ2-5; v_call: TRBV6-1; cdr3_length: 17; cdr3_aa: CASSGTGTSGRWETQYF
j_call: TRBJ2-1; v_call: TRBV7-8; cdr3_length: 15; cdr3_aa: CASKKTPGGRNEQFF
j_call: TRBJ1-4; v_call: TRBV28; cdr3_length: 13; cdr3_aa: CATLDRSNEKLFF
j_call: TRBJ2-1; v_call: TRBV18; cdr3_length: 13; cdr3_aa: CASSPLRLAEQFF
j_call: TRBJ1-2; v_call: TRBV9; cdr3_length: 13; cdr3_aa: CASSPTGNYGYTF
j_call: TRBJ2-5; v_call: TRBV1; cdr3_length: 18; cdr3_aa: CTSSQPRLAGGGQETQYF
j_call: TRBJ2-3; v_call: TRBV30; cdr3_length: 12; cdr3_aa: CAWSFSGDTQYF
j_call: TRBJ1-6; v_call: TRBV18; cdr3_length: 16; cdr3_aa: CASSLDRRPYNSPLHF
j_call: TRBJ1-2; v_call: TRBV5-1; cdr3_length: 15; cdr3_aa: CASSIGTGGDYGYTF
j_call: TRBJ2-3; v_call: TRBV6-4; cdr3_length: 17; cdr3_aa: CASNPRTGRASTDTQYF
j_call: TRBJ2-1; v_call: TRBV4-1; cdr3_length: 17; cdr3_aa: CASSQARNSPSYNEQFF
j_call: TRBJ2-2; v_call: TRBV9; cdr3_length: 13; cdr3_aa: CASSVVANGELFF
j_call: TRBJ2-5; v_call: TRBV7-9; cdr3_length: 14; cdr3_aa: CASSFGITVGTQYF
j_call: TRBJ1-5; v_call: TRBV6-1; cdr3_length: 14; cdr3_aa: CASSEVGGWQPQHF
j_call: TRBJ2-1; v_call: TRBV29-1; cdr3_length: 15; cdr3_aa: CSVNNDRETYNEQFF
j_call: TRBJ1-6; v_call: TRBV7-2; cdr3_length: 15; cdr3_aa: CASSYRTGDNSPLHF
j_call: TRBJ2-1; v_call: TRBV5-1; cdr3_length: 15; cdr3_aa: CASSWTSGRADEQFF
j_call: TRBJ1-2; v_call: TRBV7-8; cdr3_length: 14; cdr3_aa: CASSLVAGQRGYTF
j_call: TRBJ1-2; v_call: TRBV11-2; cdr3_length: 14; cdr3_aa: CASSWTGENYGYTF